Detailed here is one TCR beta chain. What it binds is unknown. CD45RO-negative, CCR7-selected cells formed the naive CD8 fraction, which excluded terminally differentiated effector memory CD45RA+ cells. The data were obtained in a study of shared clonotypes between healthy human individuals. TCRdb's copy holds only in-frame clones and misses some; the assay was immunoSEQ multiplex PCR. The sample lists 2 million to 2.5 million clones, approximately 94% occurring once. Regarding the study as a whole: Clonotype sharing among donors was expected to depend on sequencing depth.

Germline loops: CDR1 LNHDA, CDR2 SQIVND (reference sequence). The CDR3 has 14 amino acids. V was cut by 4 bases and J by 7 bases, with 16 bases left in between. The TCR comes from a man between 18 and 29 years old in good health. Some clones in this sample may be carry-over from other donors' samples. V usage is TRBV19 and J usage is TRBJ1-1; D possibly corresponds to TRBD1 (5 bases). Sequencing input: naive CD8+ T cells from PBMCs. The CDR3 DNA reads TGTGCCAGTAGTACCCCCTGGGGCAGGGATGAAGCTTTCTTT. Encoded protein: CASSTPWGRDEAFF.